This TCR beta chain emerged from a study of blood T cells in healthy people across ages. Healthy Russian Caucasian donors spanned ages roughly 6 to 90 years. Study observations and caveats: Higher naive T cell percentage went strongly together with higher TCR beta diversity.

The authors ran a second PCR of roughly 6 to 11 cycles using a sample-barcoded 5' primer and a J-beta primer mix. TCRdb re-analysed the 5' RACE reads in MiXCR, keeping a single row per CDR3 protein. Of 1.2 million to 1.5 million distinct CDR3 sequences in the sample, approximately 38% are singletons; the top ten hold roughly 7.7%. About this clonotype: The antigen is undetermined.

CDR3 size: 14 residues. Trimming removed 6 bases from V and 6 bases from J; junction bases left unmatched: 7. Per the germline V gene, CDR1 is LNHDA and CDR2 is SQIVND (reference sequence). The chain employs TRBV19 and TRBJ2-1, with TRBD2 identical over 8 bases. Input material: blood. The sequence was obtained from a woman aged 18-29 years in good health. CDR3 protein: CASRREGRSNEQFF. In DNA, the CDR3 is TGTGCCAGTAGACGGGAGGGCCGAAGCAATGAGCAGTTCTTC.